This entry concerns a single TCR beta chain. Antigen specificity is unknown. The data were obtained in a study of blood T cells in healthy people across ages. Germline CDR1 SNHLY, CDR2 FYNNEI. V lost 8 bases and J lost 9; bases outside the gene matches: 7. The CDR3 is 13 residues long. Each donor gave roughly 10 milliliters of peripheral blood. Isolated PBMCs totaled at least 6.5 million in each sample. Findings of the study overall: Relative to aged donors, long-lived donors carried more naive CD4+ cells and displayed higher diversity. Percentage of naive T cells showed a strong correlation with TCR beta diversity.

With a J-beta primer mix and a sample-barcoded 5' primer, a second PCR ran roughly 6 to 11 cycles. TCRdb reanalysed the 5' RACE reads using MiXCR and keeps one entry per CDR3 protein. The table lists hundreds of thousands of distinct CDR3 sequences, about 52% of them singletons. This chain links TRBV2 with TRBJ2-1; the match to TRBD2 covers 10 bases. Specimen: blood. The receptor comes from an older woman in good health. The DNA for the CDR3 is TGTGCCAGCCGGAGAGCGGGAGGGGGTGAGCAGTTCTTC. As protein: CASRRAGGGEQFF.